Each of the 4 T cell receptor beta chains below was sequenced from the same sample in a study of neurological immune-mediated disorders. TCRdb re-called the 5' RACE reads through MiXCR, storing one row per CDR3 protein. The data contain approximately 46,000 distinct CDR3 sequences, 10% of them seen just once; the ten biggest clones take up under 5.5%. Material: PBMCs. These receptor sequences come from a man between 65 and 80 years old with HTLV-1-associated myelopathy (HAM/TSP).

Many counts were recorded for this clonotype. V gene TRBV12-3 or TRBV12-4 combines with J gene TRBJ1-1; D gene uncertain. With 3 bases removed from V and 4 bases from J, the gap between germline ends came to 9 bases. The CDR3 runs to 13 residues. The CDR3 sequence is CASSFQEFTEAFF. CDR3 nucleotide sequence: TGTGCCAGCAGTTTCCAGGAATTCACTGAAGCTTTCTTT.

Ten or more counts support this clonotype. The CDR3 DNA reads as TGCAGTGCTCGTCGAATGGGGAGCACAGATACGCAGTATTTT. As protein: CSARRMGSTDTQYF. The chain carries TRBV20-1 and TRBJ2-3; D not certain. V was pared by 5 bases and J by 0 bases, with 12 bases between. Germline V gives CDR1 DFQATT, CDR2 SNEGSKA (reference sequence). The CDR3 length is 14 residues.

In its sample, this clonotype was seen many times. The genes are TRBV7-2 and TRBJ2-1; tentative D call: TRBD1 (6 bases). Germline loops: CDR1 SGHTA, CDR2 FQGNSA. Trimming cost V 4 bases and J 7 bases, with 11 bases left between them. The length of the CDR3 is 13 residues. For the CDR3, the DNA is TGTGCCAGCAGCTACTACAGGGTTAATGAGCAGTTCTTC. This encodes CASSYYRVNEQFF.

There are many counts of this clonotype. The rearrangement links TRBV4-1 to TRBJ2-5, with 8 positions matching TRBD1. This CDR3 is 15 amino acids long. Trimming removed 2 bases from V and 0 bases from J; junction bases left unmatched: 2. Germline V gives CDR1 MGHRA, CDR2 YSYEKL. The CDR3 sequence is CASSQRQGYQETQYF. DNA of the CDR3: TGCGCCAGCAGCCAAAGACAGGGGTACCAAGAGACCCAGTACTTC.